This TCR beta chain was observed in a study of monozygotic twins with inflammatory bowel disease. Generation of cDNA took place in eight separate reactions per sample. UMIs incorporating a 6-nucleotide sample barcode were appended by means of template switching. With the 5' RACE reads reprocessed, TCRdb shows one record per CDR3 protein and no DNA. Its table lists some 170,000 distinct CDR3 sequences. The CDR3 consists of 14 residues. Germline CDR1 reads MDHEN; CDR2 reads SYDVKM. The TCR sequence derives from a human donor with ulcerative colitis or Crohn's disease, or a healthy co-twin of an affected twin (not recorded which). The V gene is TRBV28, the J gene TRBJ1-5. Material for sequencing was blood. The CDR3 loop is CASSLAQTYQPQHF.